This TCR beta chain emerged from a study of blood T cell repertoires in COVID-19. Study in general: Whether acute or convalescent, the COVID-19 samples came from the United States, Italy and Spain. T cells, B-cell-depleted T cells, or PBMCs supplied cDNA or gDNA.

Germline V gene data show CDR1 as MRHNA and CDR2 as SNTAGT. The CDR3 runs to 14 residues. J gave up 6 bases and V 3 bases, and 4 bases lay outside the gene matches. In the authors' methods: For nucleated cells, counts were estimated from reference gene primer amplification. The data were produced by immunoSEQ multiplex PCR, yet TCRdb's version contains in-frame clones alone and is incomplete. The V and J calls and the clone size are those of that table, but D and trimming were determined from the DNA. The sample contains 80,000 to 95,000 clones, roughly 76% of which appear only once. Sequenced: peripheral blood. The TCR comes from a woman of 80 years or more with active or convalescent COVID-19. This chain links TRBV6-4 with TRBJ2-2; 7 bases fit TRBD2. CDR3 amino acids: CASSETSYPGELFF. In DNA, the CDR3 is TGTGCCAGCAGTGAGACTAGCTACCCCGGGGAGCTGTTTTTT.